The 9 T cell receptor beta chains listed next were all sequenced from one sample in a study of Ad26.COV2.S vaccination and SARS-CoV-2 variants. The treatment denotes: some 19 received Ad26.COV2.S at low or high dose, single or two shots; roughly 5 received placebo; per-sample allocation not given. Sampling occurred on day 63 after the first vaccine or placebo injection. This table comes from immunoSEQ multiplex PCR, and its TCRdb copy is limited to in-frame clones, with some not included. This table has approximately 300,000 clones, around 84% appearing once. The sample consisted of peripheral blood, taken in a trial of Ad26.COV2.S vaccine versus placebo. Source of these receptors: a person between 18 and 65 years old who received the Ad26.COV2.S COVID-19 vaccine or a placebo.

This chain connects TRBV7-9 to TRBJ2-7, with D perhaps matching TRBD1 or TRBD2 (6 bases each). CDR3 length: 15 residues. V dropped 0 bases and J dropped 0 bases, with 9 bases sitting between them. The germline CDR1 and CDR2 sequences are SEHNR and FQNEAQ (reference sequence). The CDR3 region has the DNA TGTGCCAGCAGCTTAGCGGGGGGCAGCTCCTACGAGCAGTACTTC. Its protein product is CASSLAGGSSYEQYF.

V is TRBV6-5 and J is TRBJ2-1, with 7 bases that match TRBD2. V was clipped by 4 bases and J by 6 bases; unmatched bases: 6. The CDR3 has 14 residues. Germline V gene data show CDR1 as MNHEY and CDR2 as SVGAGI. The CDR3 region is CASSFDGTINEQFF. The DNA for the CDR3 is TGTGCCAGCAGTTTCGACGGGACTATCAATGAGCAGTTCTTC.

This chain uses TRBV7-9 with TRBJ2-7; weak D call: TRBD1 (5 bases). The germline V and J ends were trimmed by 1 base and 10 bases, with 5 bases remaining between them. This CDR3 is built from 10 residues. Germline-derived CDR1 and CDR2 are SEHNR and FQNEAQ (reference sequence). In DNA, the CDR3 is TGTGCCAGCAGCTTAGGGGGCCAGTACTTC. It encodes CASSLGGQYF.

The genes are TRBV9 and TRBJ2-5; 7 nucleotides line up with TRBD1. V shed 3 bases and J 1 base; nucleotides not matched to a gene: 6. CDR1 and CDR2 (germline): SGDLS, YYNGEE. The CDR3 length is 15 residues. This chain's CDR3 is CASSASTGTQETQYF. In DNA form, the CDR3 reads TGTGCCAGCAGCGCTTCGACAGGGACCCAAGAGACCCAGTACTTC.

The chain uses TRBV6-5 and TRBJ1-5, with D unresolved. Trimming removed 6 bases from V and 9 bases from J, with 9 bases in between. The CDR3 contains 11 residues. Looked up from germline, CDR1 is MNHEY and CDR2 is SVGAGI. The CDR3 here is CASRAGWPQHF. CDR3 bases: TGTGCCAGCAGGGCGGGGTGGCCCCAGCATTTT.

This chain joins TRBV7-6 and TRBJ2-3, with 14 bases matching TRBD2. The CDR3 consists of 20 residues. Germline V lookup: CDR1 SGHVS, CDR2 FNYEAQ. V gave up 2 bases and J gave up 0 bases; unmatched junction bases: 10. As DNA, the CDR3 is TGTGCCAGCAGCTTAAGCGTTGGGGGACTAGCGGGGGTGAGCACAGATACGCAGTATTTT. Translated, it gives CASSLSVGGLAGVSTDTQYF.

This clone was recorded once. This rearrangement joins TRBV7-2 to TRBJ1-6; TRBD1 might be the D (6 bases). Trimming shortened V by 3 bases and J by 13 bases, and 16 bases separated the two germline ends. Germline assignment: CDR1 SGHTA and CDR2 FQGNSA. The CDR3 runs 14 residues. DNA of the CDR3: TGTGCCAGCAGCTTGACAGGTTCCTTTAGGCCCCTCCACTTT. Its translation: CASSLTGSFRPLHF.

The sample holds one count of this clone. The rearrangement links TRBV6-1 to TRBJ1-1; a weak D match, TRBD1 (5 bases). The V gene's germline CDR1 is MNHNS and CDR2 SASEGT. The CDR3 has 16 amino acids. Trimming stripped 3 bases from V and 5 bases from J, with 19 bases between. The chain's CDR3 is CASSEGGTYSRTEAFF. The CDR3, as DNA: TGTGCCAGCAGTGAGGGTGGGACCTACTCAAGGACTGAAGCTTTCTTT.

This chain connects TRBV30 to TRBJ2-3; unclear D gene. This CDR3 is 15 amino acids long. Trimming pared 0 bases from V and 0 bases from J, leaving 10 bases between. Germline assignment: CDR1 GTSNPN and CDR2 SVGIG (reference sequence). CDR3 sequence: CAWSVSVGSTDTQYF. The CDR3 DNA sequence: TGTGCCTGGAGTGTTAGTGTCGGGAGCACAGATACGCAGTATTTT.